Below, 28 T cell receptor beta chains from the same sample are listed, as sequenced in a study of blood T cell repertoires in COVID-19. Sequenced by immunoSEQ multiplex PCR; TCRdb stores in-frame clones only, minus some. The sample includes about 73,000 clones, more than 70% of them seen just once. Sequencing used peripheral blood. Receptors were obtained from a man in his 70s with COVID-19, enrolled during active disease.

The rearrangement joins TRBV5-1 to TRBJ1-4; TRBD1 is a possible D gene (5 bases). The germline gives CDR1 SGHRS, CDR2 YFSETQ. CDR3 length: 15 residues. The V and J ends lost 0 bases and 3 bases respectively, with 9 bases between them. The CDR3 region has the DNA TGCGCCAGCAGCTTGGAGGGGTTGTCTAATGAAAAACTGTTTTTT. Translated: CASSLEGLSNEKLFF. The variable domain in full, completed from reference TRBV5-1 and TRBJ1-4, reads KAGVTQTPRYLIKTRGQQVTLSCSPISGHRSVSWYQQTPGQGLQFLFEYFSETQRNKGNFPGRFSGRQFSNSRSEMNVSTLELGDSALYLCASSLEGLSNEKLFFGSGTQLSVL.

The chain links TRBV3-1 (or the pseudogene TRBV3-2) to TRBJ2-5; 9 positions match TRBD2. CDR1 is LGHDT and CDR2 is YNNKEL in the germline V gene (reference sequence). This CDR3 region has 17 residues. V gave up 2 bases and J gave up 1 base; unmatched junction bases: 8. CDR3 residues: CASSQTGGRARQETQYF. DNA for the CDR3: TGTGCCAGCAGCCAAACGGGCGGGAGGGCCCGCCAAGAGACCCAGTACTTC.

The V gene is TRBV28, the J gene TRBJ1-2, with D hard to call. V was trimmed by 9 bases and J by 5 bases, leaving 19 bases between them. CDR1 MDHEN and CDR2 SYDVKM come from the germline V gene. CDR3 length: 14 residues. In DNA, the CDR3 is TGTGCCAGTTCAACTCCGACGCGGGCGTATGGCTACACCTTC. Encoded protein: CASSTPTRAYGYTF.

This rearrangement joins TRBV28 to TRBJ2-2; TRBD2 aligns across 11 bases. Germline V gene data show CDR1 as MDHEN and CDR2 as SYDVKM. V trimming: 6 bases; J trimming: 4 bases; junction bases outside the gene matches: 4. The CDR3 covers 15 residues. The CDR3 protein is CASSHSGRGTGELFF. CDR3 bases: TGTGCCAGCAGCCATAGCGGGAGGGGCACCGGGGAGCTGTTTTTT.

This chain joins TRBV7-9 and TRBJ1-2; 9 positions agree with TRBD1. The CDR3 is 14 residues long. CDR1 SEHNR and CDR2 FQNEAQ come from the germline V gene (reference sequence). Germline trimming cut 1 base from V and 6 bases from J; bases unmatched to any gene: 3. DNA for the CDR3: TGTGCCAGCAGCTTAGGGTGGACAGGGGATGGCTACACCTTC. Translation: CASSLGWTGDGYTF.

This rearrangement joins TRBV21-1 to TRBJ1-2; the tabulated D call, TRBD1, remains unverified against the DNA. TRBV21-1 is shown as a pseudogene. There are 15 residues in the CDR3. In nucleotides, the CDR3 is TGTGCCAGCAGCAAAGCCGACAGGCTTTGCTATGGCTACACCTTC. Translating it yields CASSKADRLCYGYTF.

The chain carries TRBV7-8 and TRBJ2-6; tentatively, D is TRBD1 (5 bases). V was trimmed by 8 bases and J by 4 bases, leaving 12 bases between them. This CDR3 has 14 amino acids. Germline values: CDR1 SGHVS, CDR2 FQNEAQ. CDR3 DNA: TGTGCCAGCTCCACAGGTGCCGGGGCCAACGTCCTGACTTTC. Amino acid sequence: CASSTGAGANVLTF.

The chain has TRBV27 and TRBJ1-6, with a tentative D call TRBD1 (6 bases). This CDR3 region has 16 residues. Looked up from germline, CDR1 is MNHEY and CDR2 is SMNVEV (reference sequence). Trimming pared 3 bases from V and 8 bases from J, leaving 17 bases between. The CDR3 region is CASSFWPGASDSPLHF. Here the CDR3 DNA reads TGTGCCAGCAGTTTCTGGCCAGGGGCTAGTGATTCACCCCTCCACTTT.

The chain links TRBV7-2 to TRBJ2-1; D not certain. The CDR3 consists of 13 residues. The V end was cut by 4 bases, the J end by 14 bases, with 18 bases between. Germline CDR1 reads SGHTA; CDR2 reads FQGNSA. The CDR3 nucleotides are TGTGCCAGCAGCTCTCCGAGGCAGACCGGCAAGTTCTTC. Residues: CASSSPRQTGKFF.

The chain couples TRBV27 to TRBJ2-3; D not certain. The CDR3 totals 14 residues. In germline, CDR1 is MNHEY, CDR2 SMNVEV (reference sequence). V lost 6 bases and J 2 bases, leaving 12 bases between the germline ends. CDR3 DNA: TGTGCCAGCAGGCGGCCCGCCCCCACAGATACGCAGTATTTT. Translating gives CASRRPAPTDTQYF.

The CDR3 bases are TGTGCCAGCAGTTCCCCTTTTAGCGGGGGCCGAAACTACGAGCAGTACTTC. Its protein product is CASSSPFSGGRNYEQYF. The V call is TRBV6-2 or TRBV6-3, the J call TRBJ2-7; 9 nucleotides line up with TRBD2. Germline CDR1 is MNHEY and CDR2 is SVGEGT. The CDR3 length is 17 residues. The trim removed 4 bases at V and 3 bases at J, leaving 13 bases unmatched.

The chain combines TRBV7-2 with TRBJ1-4; 9 nucleotides agree with TRBD1. The CDR3 has 17 amino acids. The junction had 11 bases not matched to a gene; V was cut back by 3 bases and J by 6 bases. Germline V gene lookup returns CDR1 SGHTA and CDR2 FQGNSA. The CDR3 DNA follows: TGTGCCAGCAGCTTCGTCAAACCGGGACAGGGCTATGAAAAACTGTTTTTT. This gives the protein CASSFVKPGQGYEKLFF.

The J gene is TRBJ2-2, the V gene TRBV18, with D perhaps matching TRBD2 (5 bases). CDR1 and CDR2 from the germline V gene are KGHSH and LQKENI. This CDR3 contains 14 residues. V was shortened by 1 base and J by 5 bases, with 8 bases between the two germline ends. CDR3 DNA: TGTGCCAGCTCACCACAGAGGGTTACCGGGGAGCTGTTTTTT. Its protein product is CASSPQRVTGELFF.

The chain carries TRBV5-1 and TRBJ1-2; D gene ambiguous. This CDR3 comprises 13 residues. Germline-derived CDR1 and CDR2 are SGHRS and YFSETQ. V lost 1 base to trimming and J lost 2 bases, with 6 bases between them. The CDR3 bases are TGCGCCAGCAGCTTGTCGCTAAACTATGGCTACACCTTC. Encoded protein: CASSLSLNYGYTF.

This clone was seen just once. This rearrangement joins TRBV4-1 to TRBJ2-2; TRBD2 matches at 7 bases. This CDR3 has 16 residues. J lost 3 bases, V lost 0 bases, and 4 bases had no gene match. Germline V gives CDR1 MGHRA, CDR2 YSYEKL. The CDR3 region has the DNA TGCGCCAGCAGCCAAGATAGGCTAGCGGACACCGGGGAGCTGTTTTTT. Residues: CASSQDRLADTGELFF.

V gene TRBV3-1 (or the pseudogene TRBV3-2) combines with J gene TRBJ1-6; 7 nucleotides align to TRBD1. This CDR3 comprises 15 residues. Germline values: CDR1 LGHDT, CDR2 YNNKEL (reference sequence). V shed 4 bases, J shed 9 bases, and the junction held 9 bases outside the gene matches. This CDR3 reads CASSPTGTDISPLHF. The CDR3 DNA reads TGTGCCAGCAGCCCCACCGGGACAGATATTTCACCCCTCCACTTT.

Many counts were recorded for this clone. J is TRBJ2-1 and V is TRBV6-2 or TRBV6-3, with TRBD2 matching over 7 bases. The CDR3 runs 17 residues. Losses at the gene ends were 0 bases for V and 0 bases for J; bases not matched to a gene: 5. Looked up from germline, CDR1 is MNHEY and CDR2 is SVGEGT. In nucleotides, the CDR3 is TGTGCCAGCAGTTACTCGATTAGGACTAGCTCCTACAATGAGCAGTTCTTC. Translating gives CASSYSIRTSSYNEQFF.

Written as DNA, the CDR3 is TGCGCCAGCAGCTTGGAGCCAGGGGCTAATCGCGAGCAGTACTTC. Amino acids: CASSLEPGANREQYF. This chain uses TRBV5-1 with TRBJ2-7, with D tentatively TRBD1 (6 bases). The CDR3 spans 15 residues. V was trimmed by 0 bases and J by 6 bases, leaving 16 bases between them. Looked up from germline, CDR1 is SGHRS and CDR2 is YFSETQ.

V usage is TRBV28 and J usage is TRBJ1-5, with 7 bases matching TRBD1. CDR1 is MDHEN and CDR2 is SYDVKM in the germline V gene. This CDR3 region has 15 residues. V lost 2 bases to trimming and J lost 1 base; unmatched junction nucleotides: 2. CDR3 sequence reads: CASSLGGGSNQPQHF. The CDR3 DNA follows: TGTGCCAGCAGTTTAGGAGGGGGCAGCAATCAGCCCCAGCATTTT. The full variable domain, with the rest looked up from reference TRBV28 and TRBJ1-5, is DVKVTQSSRYLVKRTGEKVFLECVQDMDHENMFWYRQDPGLGLRLIYFSYDVKMKEKGDIPEGYSVSREKKERFSLILESASTNQTSMYLCASSLGGGSNQPQHFGDGTRLSIL.

This clone has only a few counts. The chain has TRBV7-9 and TRBJ1-1, with D unclear. This CDR3 has 13 residues. V lost 5 bases to trimming and J lost 1 base, with 8 bases between them. The germline V gene has CDR1 SEHNR and CDR2 FQNEAQ (reference sequence). DNA of the CDR3: TGTGCCAGCAGCAGAGAACCGAACACTGAAGCTTTCTTT. This translates into CASSREPNTEAFF.

This chain connects TRBV4-2 to TRBJ2-3, with a possible D match to TRBD2 (5 bases). The CDR3 loop spans 15 amino acids. V lost 1 base and J 2 bases, leaving 10 bases between the germline ends. Germline V gene lookup returns CDR1 LGHNA and CDR2 YNFKEQ. The CDR3 DNA follows: TGTGCCAGCAGCCAAGTAGTGAGGGACACAGATACGCAGTATTTT. Its protein is CASSQVVRDTDTQYF.

The rearrangement uses TRBV3-1 (or the pseudogene TRBV3-2) and TRBJ2-3; 7 positions match TRBD2. CDR1 and CDR2 (germline): LGHDT, YNNKEL (reference sequence). After removal of 1 base from V and 5 bases from J, the junction contained 6 bases not matched to a gene. This CDR3 has 15 amino acids. The DNA for the CDR3 is TGTGCCAGCAGCCAAGGCGGGGGACGGGTAGATACGCAGTATTTT. This codes for CASSQGGGRVDTQYF.

The chain has TRBV6-5 and TRBJ1-5, with a weak D call TRBD1 (5 bases). The length of the CDR3 is 15 residues. The germline V gene has CDR1 MNHEY and CDR2 SVGAGI. V gave up 5 bases and J gave up 0 bases, with 11 bases separating them. The CDR3 region has the DNA TGTGCCAGCAGTCGCAGGGTAGATAGCAATCAGCCCCAGCATTTT. The encoded protein is CASSRRVDSNQPQHF.

V gene TRBV6-2 or TRBV6-3 combines with J gene TRBJ1-5; D unclear. V was clipped by 2 bases and J by 1 base, with 6 bases between them. Germline CDR1 MNHEY, CDR2 SVGEGT. The CDR3 loop spans 14 amino acids. CDR3 in DNA: TGTGCCAGCAGTTACGGACTGAGCAATCAGCCCCAGCATTTT. Protein: CASSYGLSNQPQHF.

J is TRBJ2-7 and V is TRBV6-5; 8 nucleotides agree with TRBD2. V dropped 7 bases and J dropped 6; count of bases not matched to a gene: 14. There are 15 residues in the CDR3. Germline values: CDR1 MNHEY, CDR2 SVGAGI. CDR3 sequence: CASIRSGGSFGEQYF. CDR3 in DNA: TGTGCCAGCATCCGGAGCGGGGGCTCCTTTGGCGAGCAGTACTTC.

This chain connects TRBV30 to TRBJ1-5, with 8 bases fitting TRBD1. The CDR3 spans 13 residues. V shed 3 bases and J 4 bases; nucleotides not matched to a gene: 2. Germline assignment: CDR1 GTSNPN and CDR2 SVGIG (reference sequence). The CDR3 protein is CAWRGQDNQPQHF. For the CDR3, the DNA is TGTGCCTGGAGGGGACAGGATAATCAGCCCCAGCATTTT.

CDR3 DNA sequence: TGTGCCAGCAGTTACTCGAGGGCCACGAGCTATGGCTACACCTTC. It is translated as CASSYSRATSYGYTF. V usage is TRBV6-2 or TRBV6-3 and J usage is TRBJ1-2, with no clear D. This CDR3 comprises 15 residues. Per germline, CDR1 MNHEY and CDR2 SVGEGT. Between the trimmed V and J ends, which lost 0 bases and 4 bases, there was a span of 12 bases.

V is TRBV7-6 and J is TRBJ1-2, with a possible D match to TRBD1 (5 bases). CDR3 length equals 15 residues. Between the trimmed V and J ends, which lost 5 bases and 4 bases, there was a span of 17 bases. Per the germline V gene, CDR1 is SGHVS and CDR2 is FNYEAQ. The chain's CDR3 is CASSLGQVQAYGYTF. The CDR3 DNA reads TGTGCCAGCAGCCTTGGACAAGTCCAGGCCTATGGCTACACCTTC.